This TCR beta chain derives from a study of cytomegalovirus exposure and HLA in healthy donors. About the study: There were fewer than 130 million unique TCR beta sequences, drawn from some 180 million T cells, in an earlier analysis.

CDR3 size: 13 residues. Looked up from germline, CDR1 is MNHNY and CDR2 is SVGAGI (reference sequence). The PCR contained 60 Vbeta and 13 Jbeta primers. TCRdb keeps only in-frame clones here, not all; method: immunoSEQ multiplex PCR. The data hold some 60,000 clones, with over 75% observed a single time. Points from the study as a whole: Rarity marked most TCR sequences, yet some public TCRs occurred in many donors. Associated with HLA alleles at 0.05 false discovery rate in a later analysis were about 17,000 TCR beta sequences.

As regards this clone: What it recognizes is unknown. Its ends do not fully match the called genes, so a read error is possible.

Material for sequencing was PBMCs. The TCR originated in a female donor in good health and CMV-seronegative. The chain is built from TRBV6-6 and TRBJ2-7, with no clear D. CDR3 DNA: TGTGCCAGCAGTTACTCGGAGTCCTACGAGCAGCACTTC. Amino acids: CASSYSESYEQHF.